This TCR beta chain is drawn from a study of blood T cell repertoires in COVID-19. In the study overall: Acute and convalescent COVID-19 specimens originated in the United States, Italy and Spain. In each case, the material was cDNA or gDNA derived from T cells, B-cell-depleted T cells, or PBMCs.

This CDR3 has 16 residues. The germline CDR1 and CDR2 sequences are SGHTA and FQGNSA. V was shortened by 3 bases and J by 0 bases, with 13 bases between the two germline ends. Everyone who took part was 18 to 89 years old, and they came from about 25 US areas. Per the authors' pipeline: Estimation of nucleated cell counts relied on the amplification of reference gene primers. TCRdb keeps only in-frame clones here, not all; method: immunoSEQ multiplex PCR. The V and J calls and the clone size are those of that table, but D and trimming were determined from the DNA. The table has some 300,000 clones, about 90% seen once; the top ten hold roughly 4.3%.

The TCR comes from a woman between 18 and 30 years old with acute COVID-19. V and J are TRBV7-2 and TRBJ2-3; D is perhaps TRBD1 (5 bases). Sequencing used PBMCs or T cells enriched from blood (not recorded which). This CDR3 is CASSLRQLGSTDTQYF. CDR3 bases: TGTGCCAGCAGCTTGCGACAGTTAGGTAGCACAGATACGCAGTATTTT.